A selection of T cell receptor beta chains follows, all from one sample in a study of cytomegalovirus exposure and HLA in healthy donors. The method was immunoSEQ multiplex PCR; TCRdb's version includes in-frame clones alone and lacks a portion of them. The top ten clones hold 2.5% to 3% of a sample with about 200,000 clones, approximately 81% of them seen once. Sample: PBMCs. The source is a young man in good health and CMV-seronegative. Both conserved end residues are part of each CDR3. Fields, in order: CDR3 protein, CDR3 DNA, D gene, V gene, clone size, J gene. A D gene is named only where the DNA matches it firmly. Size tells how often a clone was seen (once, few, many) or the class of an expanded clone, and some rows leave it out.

CDR3aa: CASSYPAGGGTDTQYF
CDR3nt: TGTGCCAGCAGTTATCCGGCTGGGGGGGGCACAGATACGCAGTATTTT
d_gene: TRBD2
v_gene: TRBV6-6
abundance: NA
j_gene: TRBJ2-3

CDR3aa: CASSPGVGISSYNEQFF
CDR3nt: TGTGCCAGCAGCCCAGGGGTAGGGATCAGCTCCTACAATGAGCAGTTCTTC
d_gene: NA
v_gene: TRBV16
abundance: NA
j_gene: TRBJ2-1

CDR3aa: CASSVLAGGYNEQFF
CDR3nt: TGTGCCAGCAGCGTACTAGCGGGGGGCTACAATGAGCAGTTCTTC
d_gene: TRBD2
v_gene: TRBV9
abundance: NA
j_gene: TRBJ2-1

CDR3aa: CASRETGTANSPLHF
CDR3nt: TGTGCCAGCAGGGAAACCGGGACAGCCAATTCACCCCTCCACTTT
d_gene: TRBD1
v_gene: TRBV6-4
abundance: NA
j_gene: TRBJ1-6

CDR3aa: CASGFPSIGDRGLLDTQYF
CDR3nt: TGTGCTAGTGGTTTCCCCTCGATCGGGGACAGGGGGTTATTAGATACGCAGTATTTT
d_gene: TRBD1
v_gene: TRBV12-5
abundance: few
j_gene: TRBJ2-3

CDR3aa: CASRRGTNYGYTF
CDR3nt: TGTGCCAGCAGGAGGGGGACGAACTATGGCTACACCTTC
d_gene: NA
v_gene: TRBV6-1
abundance: NA
j_gene: TRBJ1-2

CDR3aa: CASSSRDRDYEQYF
CDR3nt: TGTGCCAGCAGTTCTCGAGACAGGGACTACGAGCAGTACTTC
d_gene: TRBD1
v_gene: TRBV28
abundance: NA
j_gene: TRBJ2-7

CDR3aa: CASSPTPDRHFYEQYF
CDR3nt: TGTGCCAGCAGCCCTACCCCGGACAGACACTTCTACGAGCAGTACTTC
d_gene: NA
v_gene: TRBV7-2
abundance: NA
j_gene: TRBJ2-7

CDR3aa: CASSLYRGYEQYF
CDR3nt: TGTGCCAGCAGCTTGTACAGGGGCTACGAGCAGTACTTC
d_gene: TRBD1
v_gene: TRBV5-5
abundance: NA
j_gene: TRBJ2-7

CDR3aa: CASSQERSSYEQYF
CDR3nt: TGTGCCAGCAGCCAAGAAAGGAGCTCCTACGAGCAGTACTTC
d_gene: NA
v_gene: TRBV14
abundance: NA
j_gene: TRBJ2-7

CDR3aa: CASSDSSGNTGELFF
CDR3nt: TGTGCCAGCAGTGACTCGTCAGGGAACACCGGGGAGCTGTTTTTT
d_gene: NA
v_gene: TRBV6-4
abundance: NA
j_gene: TRBJ2-2

CDR3aa: CASNRVGDTEAFF
CDR3nt: TGTGCCAGCAATAGGGTAGGGGACACTGAAGCTTTCTTT
d_gene: NA
v_gene: TRBV6-1
abundance: NA
j_gene: TRBJ1-1

CDR3aa: CASSLAGRFRDRDNYGYTF
CDR3nt: TGTGCCAGCAGCTTAGCGGGGAGGTTCCGGGACAGGGATAACTATGGCTACACCTTC
d_gene: TRBD1
v_gene: TRBV11-2
abundance: NA
j_gene: TRBJ1-2

CDR3aa: CASSLGQGNQPQHF
CDR3nt: TGTGCCAGCAGTTTGGGGCAGGGGAATCAGCCCCAGCATTTT
d_gene: NA
v_gene: TRBV28
abundance: NA
j_gene: TRBJ1-5

CDR3aa: CASSPWGGLGETQYF
CDR3nt: TGTGCCAGCAGTCCTTGGGGGGGGCTGGGGGAGACCCAGTACTTC
d_gene: NA
v_gene: TRBV6-1
abundance: NA
j_gene: TRBJ2-5

CDR3aa: CASKQSGPNEKLFF
CDR3nt: TGTGCCTCCAAGCAGTCAGGCCCAAATGAAAAACTGTTTTTT
d_gene: NA
v_gene: TRBV27
abundance: NA
j_gene: TRBJ1-4

CDR3aa: CASSLGGLDYTF
CDR3nt: TGCGCCAGCAGCTTGGGCGGCCTTGACTACACCTTC
d_gene: NA
v_gene: TRBV5-1
abundance: NA
j_gene: TRBJ1-2

CDR3aa: CASSLGGGTTQYF
CDR3nt: TGTGCCAGCAGCTTAGGGGGGGGAACCACGCAGTATTTT
d_gene: TRBD2
v_gene: TRBV7-8
abundance: NA
j_gene: TRBJ2-3

CDR3aa: CASSEGGGVYEQYF
CDR3nt: TGTGCCAGCAGTGAAGGGGGGGGTGTCTACGAGCAGTACTTC
d_gene: TRBD2
v_gene: TRBV6-1
abundance: few
j_gene: TRBJ2-7

CDR3aa: CASSYRDSTYEQYF
CDR3nt: TGTGCCAGCAGTTACCGGGACTCGACCTACGAGCAGTACTTC
d_gene: NA
v_gene: TRBV13
abundance: once
j_gene: TRBJ2-7

CDR3aa: CASSQERLAGEQFF
CDR3nt: TGCGCCAGCAGCCAAGAGAGGCTAGCGGGGGAGCAGTTCTTC
d_gene: TRBD2
v_gene: TRBV4-3
abundance: NA
j_gene: TRBJ2-1

CDR3aa: CASRVRQGATGHLSNQPQHF
CDR3nt: TGTGCCAGCAGAGTACGACAGGGGGCGACGGGCCACCTTAGCAATCAGCCCCAGCATTTT
d_gene: TRBD1
v_gene: TRBV2
abundance: once
j_gene: TRBJ1-5

CDR3aa: CAISVQRGDNEQFF
CDR3nt: TGTGCCATCAGTGTACAGCGCGGGGACAATGAGCAGTTCTTC
d_gene: NA
v_gene: TRBV10-3
abundance: NA
j_gene: TRBJ2-1

CDR3aa: CASSLTPSGAKQDTQYF
CDR3nt: TGTGCCAGCTCCCTAACCCCTAGCGGTGCGAAACAAGATACGCAGTATTTT
d_gene: TRBD2
v_gene: TRBV18
abundance: NA
j_gene: TRBJ2-3

CDR3aa: CASSSQAGDYNEQFF
CDR3nt: TGCGCCAGCAGCTCCCAGGCAGGGGACTACAATGAGCAGTTCTTC
d_gene: NA
v_gene: TRBV5-1
abundance: NA
j_gene: TRBJ2-1

CDR3aa: CASNTGANYGYTF
CDR3nt: TGTGCCAGTAATACAGGGGCTAACTATGGCTACACCTTC
d_gene: TRBD1
v_gene: TRBV19
abundance: NA
j_gene: TRBJ1-2

CDR3aa: CASSSKGLQVTYNEQFF
CDR3nt: TGTGCCAGCAGCTCAAAGGGACTCCAGGTGACCTACAATGAGCAGTTCTTC
d_gene: NA
v_gene: TRBV5-4
abundance: NA
j_gene: TRBJ2-1

CDR3aa: CASSQEWLNNSPLHF
CDR3nt: TGCGCCAGCAGCCAAGAATGGCTCAATAATTCACCCCTCCACTTT
d_gene: NA
v_gene: TRBV4-1
abundance: NA
j_gene: TRBJ1-6

CDR3aa: CASSLESGGSYNEQFF
CDR3nt: TGTGCCAGCAGCTTAGAAAGCGGGGGGTCCTACAATGAGCAGTTCTTC
d_gene: TRBD2
v_gene: TRBV7-2
abundance: NA
j_gene: TRBJ2-1

CDR3aa: CSVPPAPGDEQYF
CDR3nt: TGCAGCGTGCCCCCGGCCCCCGGGGACGAGCAGTACTTC
d_gene: NA
v_gene: TRBV29-1
abundance: NA
j_gene: TRBJ2-7

CDR3aa: CASSLSTGGINYGYTF
CDR3nt: TGTGCCAGCAGTTTATCAACAGGAGGGATCAACTATGGCTACACCTTC
d_gene: NA
v_gene: TRBV27
abundance: NA
j_gene: TRBJ1-2

CDR3aa: CASSGTGTGINQPQHF
CDR3nt: TGTGCCAGCAGCGGCACCGGGACAGGGATCAATCAGCCCCAGCATTTT
d_gene: TRBD1
v_gene: TRBV7-2
abundance: NA
j_gene: TRBJ1-5

CDR3aa: CSARDSTEAFF
CDR3nt: TGCAGTGCTAGAGATAGCACTGAAGCTTTCTTT
d_gene: NA
v_gene: TRBV20-1
abundance: NA
j_gene: TRBJ1-1

CDR3aa: CASSTLGGYREKLFF
CDR3nt: TGTGCCAGTAGTACCCTAGGGGGCTATCGGGAAAAACTGTTTTTT
d_gene: TRBD1
v_gene: TRBV19
abundance: NA
j_gene: TRBJ1-4

CDR3aa: CASSLDRGRGQPQHF
CDR3nt: TGTGCCAGCAGCTTAGATCGGGGGCGGGGGCAGCCCCAGCATTTT
d_gene: NA
v_gene: TRBV7-2
abundance: NA
j_gene: TRBJ1-5

CDR3aa: CASSLTRVNQPQHF
CDR3nt: TGTGCCAGCAGCTTAACCCGGGTTAATCAGCCCCAGCATTTT
d_gene: NA
v_gene: TRBV7-2
abundance: NA
j_gene: TRBJ1-5

CDR3aa: CASSLNPRGLANEQFF
CDR3nt: TGTGCCAGCAGCTTAAATCCCCGAGGACTAGCGAATGAGCAGTTCTTC
d_gene: TRBD2
v_gene: TRBV7-3
abundance: once
j_gene: TRBJ2-1

CDR3aa: CASRFRVYTGELFF
CDR3nt: TGTGCCAGCAGGTTCCGGGTGTACACCGGGGAGCTGTTTTTT
d_gene: NA
v_gene: TRBV21-1
abundance: NA
j_gene: TRBJ2-2

CDR3aa: CASSYSTDPYEQYF
CDR3nt: TGTGCCAGCAGTTACTCAACAGATCCCTACGAGCAGTACTTC
d_gene: NA
v_gene: TRBV6-5
abundance: NA
j_gene: TRBJ2-7

CDR3aa: CASSAPGQGTGELFF
CDR3nt: TGTGCCAGCAGTGCTCCGGGACAGGGAACCGGGGAGCTGTTTTTT
d_gene: TRBD1
v_gene: TRBV2
abundance: NA
j_gene: TRBJ2-2

CDR3aa: CATSREGVGYEQYF
CDR3nt: TGTGCCACCAGCAGAGAAGGGGTTGGGTACGAGCAGTACTTC
d_gene: NA
v_gene: TRBV15
abundance: NA
j_gene: TRBJ2-7

CDR3aa: CASSLEGADTQYF
CDR3nt: TGCGCCAGCAGCTTGGAGGGAGCGGATACGCAGTATTTT
d_gene: NA
v_gene: TRBV5-1
abundance: NA
j_gene: TRBJ2-3

CDR3aa: CASSPFSGGAAGELFF
CDR3nt: TGTGCCAGCAGCCCCTTCAGTGGGGGGGCCGCCGGGGAGCTGTTTTTT
d_gene: NA
v_gene: TRBV7-3
abundance: NA
j_gene: TRBJ2-2

CDR3aa: CASSWGEGSYEQYF
CDR3nt: TGTGCCAGCAGCTGGGGAGAGGGCTCCTACGAGCAGTACTTC
d_gene: NA
v_gene: TRBV7-9
abundance: NA
j_gene: TRBJ2-7

CDR3aa: CASSQPGSGNTIYF
CDR3nt: TGTGCCAGCAGCCAGCCGGGGTCTGGAAACACCATATATTTT
d_gene: NA
v_gene: TRBV11-3
abundance: once
j_gene: TRBJ1-3

CDR3aa: CASSQSGGPYNEQFF
CDR3nt: TGCGCCAGCAGCCAATCGGGGGGGCCTTACAATGAGCAGTTCTTC
d_gene: TRBD2
v_gene: TRBV4-1
abundance: NA
j_gene: TRBJ2-1

CDR3aa: CASSSPGLGNQPQHF
CDR3nt: TGTGCCAGCAGCTCCCCGGGACTGGGCAATCAGCCCCAGCATTTT
d_gene: NA
v_gene: TRBV7-2
abundance: NA
j_gene: TRBJ1-5

CDR3aa: CASSELKLFETQYF
CDR3nt: TGTGCCAGCAGTGAACTTAAATTATTTGAGACCCAGTACTTC
d_gene: NA
v_gene: TRBV2
abundance: NA
j_gene: TRBJ2-5

CDR3aa: CASRLYAGGHYEQYF
CDR3nt: TGTGCCAGCAGATTGTACGCGGGAGGGCACTACGAGCAGTACTTC
d_gene: TRBD2
v_gene: TRBV6-5
abundance: few
j_gene: TRBJ2-7

CDR3aa: CASSQQGFQETQYF
CDR3nt: TGCGCCAGCAGCCAACAGGGGTTCCAAGAGACCCAGTACTTC
d_gene: NA
v_gene: TRBV4-3
abundance: many
j_gene: TRBJ2-5

CDR3aa: CASSYSRQGPTGELFF
CDR3nt: TGTGCCAGCAGTTACTCGAGACAGGGACCCACCGGGGAGCTGTTTTTT
d_gene: TRBD1
v_gene: TRBV6-5
abundance: NA
j_gene: TRBJ2-2

CDR3aa: CASSLPGQTLYEQYF
CDR3nt: TGCGCCAGCAGCTTACCGGGACAGACCCTGTACGAGCAGTACTTC
d_gene: TRBD1
v_gene: TRBV5-1
abundance: NA
j_gene: TRBJ2-7

CDR3aa: CASSLPASGGWDSTDTQYF
CDR3nt: TGTGCCAGCAGCTTACCCGCTAGCGGGGGGTGGGATAGCACAGATACGCAGTATTTT
d_gene: TRBD2
v_gene: TRBV7-2
abundance: once
j_gene: TRBJ2-3

CDR3aa: CASSLGAQGNNYGYTF
CDR3nt: TGTGCCAGCAGCTTGGGGGCACAGGGCAACAACTATGGCTACACCTTC
d_gene: NA
v_gene: TRBV5-5
abundance: NA
j_gene: TRBJ1-2

CDR3aa: CASTLTGGESRTGELFF
CDR3nt: TGTGCCAGCACCTTGACAGGGGGGGAGAGTCGCACCGGGGAGCTGTTTTTT
d_gene: TRBD1
v_gene: TRBV27
abundance: once
j_gene: TRBJ2-2

CDR3aa: CASSSPDRSSYEQYF
CDR3nt: TGTGCCAGCAGCTCTCCGGACAGGTCCTCCTACGAGCAGTACTTC
d_gene: TRBD1
v_gene: TRBV7-9
abundance: NA
j_gene: TRBJ2-7

CDR3aa: CASSSQKTGRTGELFF
CDR3nt: TGTGCCAGCAGCTCACAAAAGACAGGGAGGACCGGGGAGCTGTTTTTT
d_gene: NA
v_gene: TRBV13
abundance: NA
j_gene: TRBJ2-2

CDR3aa: CSVEEAVEQTQYF
CDR3nt: TGCAGCGTTGAAGAAGCGGTTGAGCAGACCCAGTACTTC
d_gene: NA
v_gene: TRBV29-1
abundance: NA
j_gene: TRBJ2-5

CDR3aa: CATSRTRGTAYNEQFF
CDR3nt: TGTGCCACCAGCAGAACACGGGGGACGGCTTACAATGAGCAGTTCTTC
d_gene: NA
v_gene: TRBV15
abundance: NA
j_gene: TRBJ2-1